The sequence of this T cell receptor (beta chain) was determined in a study of Ad26.COV2.S vaccination and SARS-CoV-2 variants. General study findings and limits: Quantification of TCR breadth and depth may have yielded underestimates of total T cell responses. Ad26.COV2.S recipients had broader spike-specific TCRs (P = 0.0014).

V lost 0 bases to trimming and J lost 8 bases; unmatched junction nucleotides: 15. The CDR3 extends over 17 amino acids. Germline V gene lookup returns CDR1 SGHRS and CDR2 YFSETQ. This clone was detected only once. Its antigen is as yet unknown. Treatment denoted: roughly 20 received Ad26.COV2.S at low or high dose, single or two shots; roughly 5 received placebo; per-sample allocation not given. Sampling took place 63 days after the first vaccine or placebo injection. Vaccination employed an Ad26 vector expressing the Wuhan-strain SARS-CoV-2 spike. Sequencing used immunoSEQ multiplex PCR; TCRdb keeps in-frame clones, though not all of them. Seen here are about 430,000 clones, approximately 92% observed once, and the top ten hold 9% to 15%.

The TCR comes from a person between 18 and 59 years old who received the Ad26.COV2.S COVID-19 vaccine or a placebo. The J gene is TRBJ1-2, the V gene TRBV5-1; 8 positions agree with TRBD1. Sequencing used peripheral blood, obtained in a trial of Ad26.COV2.S vaccine versus placebo. Here the CDR3 DNA reads TGCGCCAGCAGCTTGGCTGTGGACAGGGACCTTTTCTCCGGCTACACCTTC. Translation: CASSLAVDRDLFSGYTF.